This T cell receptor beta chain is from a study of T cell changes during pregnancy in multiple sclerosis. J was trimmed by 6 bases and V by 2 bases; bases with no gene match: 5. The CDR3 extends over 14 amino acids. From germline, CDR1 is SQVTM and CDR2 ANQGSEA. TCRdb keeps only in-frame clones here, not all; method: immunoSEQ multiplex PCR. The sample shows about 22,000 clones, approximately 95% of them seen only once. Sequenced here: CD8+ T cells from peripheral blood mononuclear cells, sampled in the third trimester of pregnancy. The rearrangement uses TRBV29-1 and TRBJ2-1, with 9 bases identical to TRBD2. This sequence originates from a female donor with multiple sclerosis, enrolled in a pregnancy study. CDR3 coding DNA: TGCAGCGTTGAAAGGCGGGGGGGCCGCAATGAGCAGTTCTTC. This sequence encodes CSVERRGGRNEQFF.